Listed here are 26 T cell receptor beta chains from one sample, sequenced in a study of shared clonotypes between healthy human individuals. Method: immunoSEQ multiplex PCR; TCRdb's copy keeps in-frame clones and lacks some. The sample holds roughly 2,500,000 clones, under 95% seen once. Source material: naive CD4+ T cells from PBMCs. Documented subset: CD45RA+ positively selected. These receptors were obtained from a man aged 18 to 30 in good health. Some clones in this sample may be carry-over from other donors' samples.

The gene calls are TRBV28 and TRBJ1-2; 7 bases agree with TRBD1. The CDR3 extends over 13 amino acids. CDR1 and CDR2 (germline): MDHEN, SYDVKM. With V trimmed by 6 bases and J by 8 bases, 9 bases remained unmatched. The CDR3: CASRTGRTGGYTF. The CDR3 coding sequence is TGTGCCAGCAGGACAGGGAGGACTGGCGGCTACACCTTC.

The V call is TRBV7-6, the J call TRBJ2-5; 10 nucleotides agree with TRBD2. Germline CDR1 SGHVS, CDR2 FNYEAQ. Trimming took 5 bases from V and 4 from J; bases not matched to a gene: 10. There are 16 residues in the CDR3. In nucleotides, the CDR3 is TGTGCCAGCAGCGCCGGGGGGCTAGCGGGAGTAGAGACCCAGTACTTC. As protein: CASSAGGLAGVETQYF.

This clone has a single count. The chain couples TRBV27 to TRBJ2-7; 7 bases are shared with TRBD1. Germline V gives CDR1 MNHEY, CDR2 SMNVEV (reference sequence). J lost 1 base, V lost 5 bases, and 8 bases had no gene match. This CDR3 comprises 15 residues. The CDR3 loop is CASSPRTGPSYEQYF. CDR3 sequence (DNA): TGTGCCAGCAGTCCCCGGACAGGCCCATCCTACGAGCAGTACTTC.

The chain carries TRBV5-6 and TRBJ2-2; D is unresolved. Per the germline V gene, CDR1 is SGHDT and CDR2 is YYEEEE. V was pared by 0 bases and J by 6 bases, with 6 bases between. The CDR3 runs 13 residues. The DNA for the CDR3 is TGTGCCAGCAGCTTGGAGTGGGCCGGGGAGCTGTTTTTT. Translating it yields CASSLEWAGELFF.

The chain links TRBV11-2 to TRBJ2-3, with D hard to call. Germline V lookup: CDR1 SGHAT, CDR2 FQNNGV. The CDR3 covers 15 residues. Trimming cost V 1 base and J 8 bases, with 16 bases left between them. CDR3 coding DNA: TGTGCCAGCAGCTTAGCGGAGAGCCTCTGGGGTACGCAGTATTTT. Its protein is CASSLAESLWGTQYF.

This rearrangement joins TRBV25-1 to TRBJ2-2; D gene unclear. The germline V gene encodes CDR1 MGHDK and CDR2 SYGVNS. Trimming cost V 3 bases and J 9 bases, with 14 bases left between them. The CDR3 has 14 amino acids. The CDR3 loop reads CASSDPGRSWELFF. The DNA for the CDR3 is TGTGCCAGCAGTGACCCCGGACGTTCTTGGGAGCTGTTTTTT.

The chain combines TRBV18 with TRBJ2-7; TRBD1 agrees at 8 bases. Germline V CDR1 and CDR2: KGHSH, LQKENI. The CDR3 loop spans 18 amino acids. V lost 3 bases, J lost 2 bases, and 15 bases stayed unmatched. CDR3 loop: CASSPGTGPASGAYEQYF. CDR3 nucleotides: TGTGCCAGCTCACCTGGGACAGGACCAGCTTCAGGCGCCTACGAGCAGTACTTC.

The V call is TRBV30, the J call TRBJ2-3, with 13 bases that match TRBD2. The CDR3 runs 16 residues. The germline gives CDR1 GTSNPN, CDR2 SVGIG (reference sequence). Trimming took 3 bases from V and 6 from J; bases not matched to a gene: 9. The chain's CDR3 is CAWSPEGLAGFDTQYF. In DNA, the CDR3 is TGTGCCTGGAGCCCCGAGGGACTAGCGGGATTTGATACGCAGTATTTT.

The V call is TRBV6-1, the J call TRBJ1-5; D is perhaps TRBD1 (6 bases). V lost 5 bases and J lost 6, with 11 bases in between. The CDR3 is made up of 13 amino acids. Germline V gives CDR1 MNHNS, CDR2 SASEGT. The CDR3 loop is CASSTGMGQPQHF. In nucleotides, the CDR3 is TGTGCCAGCAGTACAGGGATGGGTCAGCCCCAGCATTTT.

V usage is TRBV6-1 and J usage is TRBJ2-1; 9 nucleotides agree with TRBD2. Per germline, CDR1 MNHNS and CDR2 SASEGT. Losses at the gene ends were 0 bases for V and 7 bases for J; bases not matched to a gene: 16. The CDR3 loop spans 19 amino acids. The CDR3 is CASSEAVGLAGYSRNEQFF. Written as DNA, the CDR3 is TGTGCCAGCAGTGAAGCTGTGGGGCTAGCGGGATATTCAAGGAATGAGCAGTTCTTC.

This sequence joins TRBV4-3 and TRBJ2-3, with 9 bases aligning to TRBD2. The CDR3 length is 16 residues. V was clipped by 1 base and J by 0 bases; unmatched bases: 2. Germline CDR1 is LGHNA and CDR2 is YSLEER. Here the CDR3 DNA reads TGCGCCAGCAGCCAAGGACTAGCGGCTAGCACAGATACGCAGTATTTT. It translates to CASSQGLAASTDTQYF.

This clone has just one count. J is TRBJ2-5 and V is TRBV28; the match to TRBD2 covers 8 bases. Germline lookup yields CDR1 MDHEN and CDR2 SYDVKM. The CDR3 has 16 amino acids. The ends lost 4 bases at V and 1 base at J; junction bases unmatched: 8. As DNA, the CDR3 is TGTGCCAGCAGTTCCCGTAGCGGGACAAGCCAAGAGACCCAGTACTTC. Protein sequence: CASSSRSGTSQETQYF.

CDR3 in DNA: TGCGCCAGCAGCCTCGACGTTGGCACAGATACGCAGTATTTT. As protein: CASSLDVGTDTQYF. The chain links TRBV4-3 to TRBJ2-3; unclear D gene. Germline V gene sequence: CDR1 LGHNA, CDR2 YSLEER. V dropped 4 bases and J dropped 1 base, with 9 bases sitting between them. The CDR3 runs 14 residues.

The chain couples TRBV27 to TRBJ1-5; weak D call: TRBD1 (6 bases). The CDR3 spans 15 residues. Germline values: CDR1 MNHEY, CDR2 SMNVEV (reference sequence). V lost 1 base and J lost 3, with 10 bases in between. The CDR3, as DNA: TGTGCCAGCAGTTTATACAGGGAGGCCAATCAGCCCCAGCATTTT. Translation: CASSLYREANQPQHF.

This chain connects TRBV30 to TRBJ2-7, with D unresolved. The germline CDR1 and CDR2 sequences are GTSNPN and SVGIG (reference sequence). Trimming left V 4 bases short and J 3 bases short, with 16 bases between. This CDR3 is built from 14 residues. CDR3 in amino acids: CAWTPGLGFYEQYF. In DNA, the CDR3 is TGTGCCTGGACACCGGGCCTAGGATTCTACGAGCAGTACTTC. The variable domain in full, with the rest retrieved from reference TRBV30 and TRBJ2-7, is SQTIHQWPATLVQPVGSPLSLECTVEGTSNPNLYWYRQAAGRGLQLLFYSVGIGQISSEVPQNLSASRPQDRQFILSSKKLLLSDSGFYLCAWTPGLGFYEQYFGPGTRLTVT.

The V call is TRBV28, the J call TRBJ1-3; TRBD1 matches 9 bases. The germline V gene encodes CDR1 MDHEN and CDR2 SYDVKM. The CDR3 is made up of 18 amino acids. Losses at the gene ends were 2 bases for V and 1 base for J; bases not matched to a gene: 9. CDR3 sequence (DNA): TGTGCCAGCAGTTTACTTCTTGGGACAGGGTTTTCTGGAAACACCATATATTTT. Its protein is CASSLLLGTGFSGNTIYF.

V usage is TRBV5-1 and J usage is TRBJ1-2; 10 bases line up with TRBD1. The CDR3 sequence is 16 residues long. Germline CDR1 reads SGHRS; CDR2 reads YFSETQ. Trimming cost V 4 bases and J 5 bases; bases outside gene matches: 11. In nucleotides, the CDR3 is TGCGCCAGCAGCCCCCGACAGGGGGCTCAGCCGTATGGCTACACCTTC. This encodes CASSPRQGAQPYGYTF.

The chain recombines TRBV10-3 with TRBJ2-2; 9 positions agree with TRBD1. With 9 bases clipped from V and 5 bases from J, the junction kept 10 bases outside the gene matches. Germline V gene sequence: CDR1 ENHRY, CDR2 SYGVKD. This CDR3 contains 15 residues. CDR3 coding DNA: TGTGCCATTCACAGGGGGCCCCGCGGGACCGGGGAGCTGTTTTTT. Residues: CAIHRGPRGTGELFF.

The CDR3 DNA sequence: TGTGCCAGCAGCTTACAGTCTAGCACAGATACGCAGTATTTT. Translating it yields CASSLQSSTDTQYF. This chain connects TRBV7-6 to TRBJ2-3, with D unresolved. Germline CDR1 and CDR2: SGHVS and FNYEAQ. The CDR3 length is 14 residues. V was clipped by 2 bases and J by 0 bases, with 6 bases between them.

The chain couples TRBV18 to TRBJ1-2; D may be TRBD1 (6 bases). This CDR3 spans 15 amino acids. Germline V lookup: CDR1 KGHSH, CDR2 LQKENI. With 3 bases removed from V and 1 base from J, the gap between germline ends came to 12 bases. CDR3: CASSPSTGINYGYTF. The CDR3 DNA reads TGTGCCAGCTCACCTTCGACAGGAATTAACTATGGCTACACCTTC.

About this clone: The sample holds other DNA sequences that translate to the same CDR3. V and J are TRBV5-1 and TRBJ1-1, with 7 bases matching TRBD1. This CDR3 region has 14 residues. Germline-derived CDR1 and CDR2 are SGHRS and YFSETQ. V dropped 4 bases and J dropped 3; count of bases not matched to a gene: 6. In DNA, the CDR3 is TGCGCCAGCAGCCTGGCGACAGGGCACACTGAAGCTTTCTTT. Its protein product is CASSLATGHTEAFF.

This chain uses TRBV5-1 with TRBJ2-7; D gene ambiguous. V gave up 0 bases and J gave up 0 bases, with 10 bases separating them. The CDR3 covers 15 residues. Germline V gives CDR1 SGHRS, CDR2 YFSETQ. CDR3 loop: CASSLDSWNSYEQYF. CDR3 in DNA: TGCGCCAGCAGCTTGGATAGCTGGAACTCCTACGAGCAGTACTTC.

The rearrangement uses TRBV9 and TRBJ2-5; 11 positions agree with TRBD2. The CDR3 is made up of 17 amino acids. V lost 4 bases and J lost 4; bases outside the gene matches: 12. CDR1 and CDR2 from the germline V gene are SGDLS and YYNGEE. The CDR3 is CASSRTIAGGGVETQYF. The CDR3 coding sequence is TGTGCCAGCAGCCGTACAATAGCGGGAGGGGGTGTAGAGACCCAGTACTTC.

This clone has only one observation. The genes are TRBV7-3 and TRBJ2-1; possibly TRBD2 for D (5 bases). CDR1 and CDR2 from the germline V gene are SGHTA and FQGTGA. V lost 5 bases and J lost 0, with 20 bases in between. This CDR3 contains 18 residues. The CDR3 DNA is TGTGCCAGCAGCCCAAAGGCCCACTTAGCGTTCTCCTACAATGAGCAGTTCTTC. As protein: CASSPKAHLAFSYNEQFF.

This chain links TRBV2 with TRBJ2-1, with D tentatively TRBD1 or TRBD2 (5 bases each). The length of the CDR3 is 13 residues. Trimming removed 6 bases at V and 9 bases at J, with 15 bases between. CDR1 is SNHLY, CDR2 FYNNEI, per germline. CDR3 in amino acids: CASSLQERGEQFF. The CDR3 DNA reads as TGTGCCAGCAGCCTACAGGAGAGGGGTGAGCAGTTCTTC.

This chain joins TRBV28 and TRBJ2-7; tentative D call: TRBD2 (6 bases). The CDR3 consists of 15 residues. V was pared by 7 bases and J by 0 bases, with 16 bases between. Looked up from germline, CDR1 is MDHEN and CDR2 is SYDVKM. DNA of the CDR3: TGTGCCAGCATCCCTGGGGGGTGGGGCTCCTACGAGCAGTACTTC. This sequence encodes CASIPGGWGSYEQYF.